This T cell receptor beta chain was captured by sequencing in a study of shared T cell receptors in the human thymus. Germline V lookup: CDR1 GTSNPN, CDR2 SVGIG (reference sequence). Trimming took off 3 bases at V and 3 bases at J, with 23 bases between the two ends. CDR3 length: 18 residues. Profiled with immunoSEQ multiplex PCR; TCRdb holds only in-frame clones, not every one. The data contain about 610,000 clones, roughly 88% of them seen just once; the ten biggest clones take up roughly 0.0097%. These data are also associated with another study on human thymus T cells.

Source material: thymocytes. This rearrangement joins TRBV30 to TRBJ2-2; D might be TRBD1 (5 bases). This clonotype originated in a boy under two years old with a congenital heart defect. This chain's CDR3 is CAWRAPPEQEKDTGELFF. As DNA, the CDR3 is TGTGCCTGGAGAGCGCCCCCCGAACAGGAAAAAGACACCGGGGAGCTGTTTTTT.